This TCR beta chain was documented in a study of T-cell reconstitution after alpha-beta-depleted transplantation in children. Study conclusions and caveats: Surviving recipient T cells and thymic progenitors produced the high day-60 TCRbeta diversity seen in some patients.

Library preparation (for TCRbeta) was performed with unique molecular identifiers. One entry per CDR3 protein, called by TCRdb with MiXCR from the PCR reads. Of 800,000 to 1,000,000 distinct CDR3 sequences listed, less than 30% are singletons. Worth noting for this clonotype: Its target is unknown.

The starting material was PBMCs, mostly from graft donor cells, obtained 360 days after TCRalphabeta/CD19-depleted stem cell transplant. This receptor was taken from a boy under three years old who had a stem cell transplant for SCID, so the T cells may come from the graft donor.

The CDR3 loop is CASSGPGLHGYTF. CDR3 nucleotide sequence: TGTGCCAGCAGTGGACCAGGGTTACATGGCTACACCTTC. The chain carries TRBV25-1 and TRBJ1-2, with D perhaps TRBD1 (5 bases). The CDR3 runs to 13 residues. CDR1 is MGHDK, CDR2 SYGVNS, per germline. V lost 4 bases to trimming and J lost 6 bases, with 12 bases between them.